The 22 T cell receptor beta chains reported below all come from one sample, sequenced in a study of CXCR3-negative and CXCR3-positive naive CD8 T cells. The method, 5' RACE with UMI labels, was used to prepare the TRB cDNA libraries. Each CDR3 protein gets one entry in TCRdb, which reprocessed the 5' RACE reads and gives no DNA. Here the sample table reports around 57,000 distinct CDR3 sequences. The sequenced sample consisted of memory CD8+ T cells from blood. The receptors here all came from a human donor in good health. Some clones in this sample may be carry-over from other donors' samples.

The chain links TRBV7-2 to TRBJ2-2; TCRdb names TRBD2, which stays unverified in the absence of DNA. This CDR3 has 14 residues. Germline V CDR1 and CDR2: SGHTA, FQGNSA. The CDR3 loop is CASSPSPNTGELFF.

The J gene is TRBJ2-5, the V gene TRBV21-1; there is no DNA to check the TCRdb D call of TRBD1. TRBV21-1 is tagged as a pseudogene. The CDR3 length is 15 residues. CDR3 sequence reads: CASIDRNHRQETQYF.

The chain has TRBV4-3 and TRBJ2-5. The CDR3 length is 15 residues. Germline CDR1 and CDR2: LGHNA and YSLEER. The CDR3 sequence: CASSQSRTSQETQYF.

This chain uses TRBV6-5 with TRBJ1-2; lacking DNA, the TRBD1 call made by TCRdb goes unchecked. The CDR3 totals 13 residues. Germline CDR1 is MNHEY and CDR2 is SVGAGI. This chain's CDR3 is CASSYSPGQGYTF.

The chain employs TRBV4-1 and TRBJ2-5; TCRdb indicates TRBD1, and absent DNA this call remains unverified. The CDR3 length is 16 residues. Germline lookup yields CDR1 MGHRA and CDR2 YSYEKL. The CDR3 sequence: CASSQRTRQLQETQYF.

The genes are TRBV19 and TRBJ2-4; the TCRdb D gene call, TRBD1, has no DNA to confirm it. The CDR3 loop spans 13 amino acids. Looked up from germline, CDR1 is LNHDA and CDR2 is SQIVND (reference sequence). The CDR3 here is CASAGTGKNIQYF.

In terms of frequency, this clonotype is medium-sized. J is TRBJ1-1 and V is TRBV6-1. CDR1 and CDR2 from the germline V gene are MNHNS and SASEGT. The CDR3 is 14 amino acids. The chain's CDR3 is CASSEADENTEAFF.

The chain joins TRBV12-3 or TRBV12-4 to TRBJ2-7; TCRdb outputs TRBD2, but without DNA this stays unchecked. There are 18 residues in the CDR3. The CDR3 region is CASSFCGDQREPPYEQYF.

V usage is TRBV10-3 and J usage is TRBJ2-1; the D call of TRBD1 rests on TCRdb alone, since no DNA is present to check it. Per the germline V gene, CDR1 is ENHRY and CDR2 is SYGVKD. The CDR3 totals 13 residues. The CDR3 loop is CAIRDRGYNEQFF.

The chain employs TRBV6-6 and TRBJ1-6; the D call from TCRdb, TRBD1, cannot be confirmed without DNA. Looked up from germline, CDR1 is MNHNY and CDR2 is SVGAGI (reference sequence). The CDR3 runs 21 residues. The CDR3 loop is CASSYSWLRGSYKGYNSPLHF.

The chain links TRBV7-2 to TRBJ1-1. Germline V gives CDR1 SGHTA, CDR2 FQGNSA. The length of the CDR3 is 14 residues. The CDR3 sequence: CASSFTDMNTEAFF.

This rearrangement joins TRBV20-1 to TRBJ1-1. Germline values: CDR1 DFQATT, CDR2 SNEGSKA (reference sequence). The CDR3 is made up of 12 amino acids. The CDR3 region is CSALRQNTEAFF.

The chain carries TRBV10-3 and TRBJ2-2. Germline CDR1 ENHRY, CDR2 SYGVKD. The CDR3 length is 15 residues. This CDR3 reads CAISESIAATGELFF.

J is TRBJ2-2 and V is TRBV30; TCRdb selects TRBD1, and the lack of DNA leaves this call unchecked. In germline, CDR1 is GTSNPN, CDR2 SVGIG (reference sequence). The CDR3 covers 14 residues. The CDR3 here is CAWRQGANTGELFF.

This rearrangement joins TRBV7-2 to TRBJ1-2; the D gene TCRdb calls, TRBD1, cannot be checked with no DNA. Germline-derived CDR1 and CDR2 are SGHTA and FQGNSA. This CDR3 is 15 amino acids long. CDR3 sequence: CASSELQGGVYGYTF.

The CDR3 protein is CASSAGTGPYEQYF. The V and J genes are TRBV9 and TRBJ2-7; the D call from TCRdb, TRBD1, cannot be confirmed without DNA. The germline CDR1 and CDR2 sequences are SGDLS and YYNGEE. The length of the CDR3 is 14 residues. Full variable domain (rest looked up from reference TRBV9 and TRBJ2-7): DSGVTQTPKHLITATGQRVTLRCSPRSGDLSVYWYQQSLDQGLQFLIQYYNGEERAKGNILERFSAQQFPDLHSELNLSSLELGDSALYFCASSAGTGPYEQYFGPGTRLTVT.

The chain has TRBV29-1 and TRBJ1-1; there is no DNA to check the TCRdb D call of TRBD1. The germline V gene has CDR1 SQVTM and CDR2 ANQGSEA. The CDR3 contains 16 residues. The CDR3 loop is CSGRLRLTAGNTEAFF. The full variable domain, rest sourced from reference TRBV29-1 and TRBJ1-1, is SAVISQKPSRDICQRGTSLTIQCQVDSQVTMMFWYRQQPGQSLTLIATANQGSEATYESGFVIDKFPISRPNLTFSTLTVSNMSPEDSSIYLCSGRLRLTAGNTEAFFGQGTRLTVV.

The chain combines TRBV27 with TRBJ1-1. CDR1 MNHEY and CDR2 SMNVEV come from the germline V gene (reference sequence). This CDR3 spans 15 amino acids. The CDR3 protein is CASRFYQGGNTEAFF.

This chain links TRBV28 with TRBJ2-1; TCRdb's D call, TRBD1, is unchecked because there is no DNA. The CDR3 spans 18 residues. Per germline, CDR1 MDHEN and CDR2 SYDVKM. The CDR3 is CASSYEVGPGQGAGEQFF.

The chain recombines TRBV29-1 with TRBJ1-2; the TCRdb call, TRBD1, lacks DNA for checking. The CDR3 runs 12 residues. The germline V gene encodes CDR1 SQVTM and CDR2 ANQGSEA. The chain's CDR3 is CSVVSDSYGYTF.

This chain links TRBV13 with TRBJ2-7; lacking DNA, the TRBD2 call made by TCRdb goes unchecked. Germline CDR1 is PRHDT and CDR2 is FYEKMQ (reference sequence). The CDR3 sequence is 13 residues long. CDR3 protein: CASSPGLEYEQYF. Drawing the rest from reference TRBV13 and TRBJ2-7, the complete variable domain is AAGVIQSPRHLIKEKRETATLKCYPIPRHDTVYWYQQGPGQDPQFLISFYEKMQSDKGSIPDRFSAQQFSDYHSELNMSSLELGDSALYFCASSPGLEYEQYFGPGTRLTVT.

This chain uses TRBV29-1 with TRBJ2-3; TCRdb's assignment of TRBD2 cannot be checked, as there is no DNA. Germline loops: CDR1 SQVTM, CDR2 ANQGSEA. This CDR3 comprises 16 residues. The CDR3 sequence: CSVESGSGRGTDTQYF.